Below, 12 T cell receptor beta chains from the same sample are listed, as sequenced in a study of OX40 agonist ivuxolimab in advanced cancers. Produced via immunoSEQ multiplex PCR; TCRdb's table is partial and in-frame only. This table holds more than 55,000 clones, roughly 80% found once. The starting material was CD4+ or CD8+ T cells sorted from blood, obtained in a trial of the OX40 agonist ivuxolimab. Receptors were obtained from an adult with an advanced solid tumor such as melanoma, head and neck, liver or kidney cancer.

This clone was detected only a few times. CDR3 sequence reads: CASRFSTGELFF. The DNA of the CDR3 is TGTGCCAGCAGGTTCAGCACCGGGGAGCTGTTTTTT. This chain joins TRBV14 and TRBJ2-2; D is unresolved. V lost 6 bases to trimming and J lost 4 bases, with 6 bases between them. Germline V CDR1 and CDR2: SGHDN, FVKESK. CDR3 length equals 12 residues.

This clone was observed a few times. The chain combines TRBV25-1 with TRBJ1-2; D is perhaps TRBD1 (6 bases). The CDR3 is made up of 12 amino acids. V lost 5 bases and J 7 bases, leaving 11 bases between the germline ends. Germline-derived CDR1 and CDR2 are MGHDK and SYGVNS. CDR3 DNA: TGTGCCAGCAGTAGAACAGGGAGTGGCTACACCTTC. Residues: CASSRTGSGYTF.

This clone is medium-sized by share. The same CDR3 arises from other DNA sequences in this sample as well. The J gene is TRBJ2-3, the V gene TRBV6-4; TRBD2 matches at 14 bases. The CDR3 is 16 residues long. V was clipped by 0 bases and J by 6 bases; unmatched bases: 2. The germline gives CDR1 MRHNA, CDR2 SNTAGT. The CDR3 loop reads CASSDSTSGGADTQYF. In DNA form, the CDR3 reads TGTGCCAGCAGTGACTCGACTAGCGGGGGGGCCGATACGCAGTATTTT.

This clone was recorded once. This rearrangement joins TRBV5-4 to TRBJ2-7; TRBD2 is a possible D gene (7 bases). The V gene lost 3 bases and the J gene lost 6 bases, with 19 bases spanning the gap. The CDR3 is 15 residues long. Germline V gene data show CDR1 as SGHNT and CDR2 as YYREEE (reference sequence). The CDR3 bases are TGTGCCAGCAGCTCGGGAGCGGGACAAGGGCGCGAGCAGTACTTC. Translating it yields CASSSGAGQGREQYF.

This chain connects TRBV6-5 to TRBJ2-3, with 9 bases lining up with TRBD2. The V gene's germline CDR1 is MNHEY and CDR2 SVGAGI. J was trimmed by 8 bases and V by 5 bases; bases with no gene match: 8. This CDR3 contains 14 residues. The CDR3 nucleotides read TGTGCCAGCAGTCCGGGACTAGCTAGTGTTACGCAGTATTTT. Protein product: CASSPGLASVTQYF.

The V and J genes are TRBV28 and TRBJ1-5, with 7 positions matching TRBD1. V shed 0 bases and J 7 bases; nucleotides not matched to a gene: 6. The germline CDR1 and CDR2 sequences are MDHEN and SYDVKM. The CDR3 runs to 15 residues. CDR3 sequence (DNA): TGTGCCAGCAGTTTATGGGGACAGTCCCCCCAGCCCCAGCATTTT. Its translation is CASSLWGQSPQPQHF. The entire variable domain, with the rest obtained from reference TRBV28 and TRBJ1-5, is as follows: DVKVTQSSRYLVKRTGEKVFLECVQDMDHENMFWYRQDPGLGLRLIYFSYDVKMKEKGDIPEGYSVSREKKERFSLILESASTNQTSMYLCASSLWGQSPQPQHFGDGTRLSIL.

This clone was seen just once. At one boundary the junction diverges from the germline segment, which might be a read error. As DNA, the CDR3 is TGTGCCAGCAGCTTAGGCGGAGCCACCTACGGGCAGTACTTC. Its translation: CASSLGGATYGQYF. The chain uses TRBV7-2 and TRBJ2-7; D unclear. CDR1 is SGHTA, CDR2 FQGNSA, per germline. CDR3 length equals 14 residues.

This sequence joins TRBV9 and TRBJ2-4; 11 bases are shared with TRBD1. The V segment lost 3 bases and the J segment 0 bases; nucleotides outside the gene matches: 8. This CDR3 is 18 amino acids long. Per the germline V gene, CDR1 is SGDLS and CDR2 is YYNGEE. Written as DNA, the CDR3 is TGTGCCAGCAGCGAGGGACAGGGGGTCTCGATAGCCAAAAACATTCAGTACTTC. Encoded protein: CASSEGQGVSIAKNIQYF.

The V and J genes are TRBV4-2 and TRBJ2-1, with unresolved D. CDR3 length: 14 residues. Trimming left V 4 bases short and J 6 bases short, with 13 bases between. Germline V gives CDR1 LGHNA, CDR2 YNFKEQ. This chain's CDR3 is CASSPRDFSNEQFF. CDR3 DNA sequence: TGTGCCAGCAGCCCACGTGATTTTAGCAATGAGCAGTTCTTC.

This rearrangement joins TRBV28 to TRBJ2-1; weak D call: TRBD2 (6 bases). CDR1 and CDR2 (germline): MDHEN, SYDVKM. There are 18 residues in the CDR3. Trimming removed 5 bases from V and 4 bases from J, with 24 bases in between. In nucleotides, the CDR3 is TGTGCCAGCAGTCCCCCGGGGACTCAAGGGAAGAGATACAATGAGCAGTTCTTC. Amino acids: CASSPPGTQGKRYNEQFF.

This clone was recorded a few times. The chain employs TRBV4-1 and TRBJ2-2, with D maybe TRBD1 (5 bases). Deletions cut 1 base from V and 2 bases from J, with 17 bases between. Germline assignment: CDR1 MGHRA and CDR2 YSYEKL. The CDR3 is 18 residues long. CDR3 in DNA: TGCGCCAGCAGCCAAGTTCAGGGTCCAGGGATTAACACCGGGGAGCTGTTTTTT. Residues: CASSQVQGPGINTGELFF.

The rearrangement joins TRBV2 to TRBJ2-1; 10 bases map to TRBD1. The CDR3 length is 14 residues. Per the germline V gene, CDR1 is SNHLY and CDR2 is FYNNEI. Losses at the gene ends were 6 bases for V and 9 bases for J; bases not matched to a gene: 8. CDR3 DNA sequence: TGTGCCAGCAGCGTAGAGACAGGGGGCGGTGAGCAGTTCTTC. Residues: CASSVETGGGEQFF. Complete variable domain (other parts from reference TRBV2 and TRBJ2-1): EPEVTQTPSHQVTQMGQEVILRCVPISNHLYFYWYRQILGQKVEFLVSFYNNEISEKSEIFDDQFSVERPDGSNFTLKIRSTKLEDSAMYFCASSVETGGGEQFFGPGTRLTVL.